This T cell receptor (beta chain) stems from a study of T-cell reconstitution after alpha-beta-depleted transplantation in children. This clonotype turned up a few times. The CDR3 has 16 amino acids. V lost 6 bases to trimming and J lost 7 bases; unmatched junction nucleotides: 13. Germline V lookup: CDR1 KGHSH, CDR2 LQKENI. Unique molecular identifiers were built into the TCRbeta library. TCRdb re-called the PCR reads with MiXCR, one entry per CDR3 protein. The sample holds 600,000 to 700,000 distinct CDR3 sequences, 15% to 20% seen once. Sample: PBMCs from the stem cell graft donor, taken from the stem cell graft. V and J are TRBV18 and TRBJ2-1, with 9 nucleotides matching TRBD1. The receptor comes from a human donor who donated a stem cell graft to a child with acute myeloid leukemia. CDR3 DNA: TGTGCCAGCTCCACCAGACGACAGGGGGTGGATAATGAGCAGTTCTTC. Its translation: CASSTRRQGVDNEQFF.